Detailed here is one T cell receptor (beta chain). Its antigen remains unidentified. No per-base quality is available; no much larger clone lies one base away. Receptor amplification or capture employed RT-PCR. Sequencer: Illumina HiSeq 2500. The public reads were reanalyzed by TCRdb: fastp trimming at Q25, MiXCR alignment, in-frame beta chains only. A single entry per CDR3 protein holds the most common genes and DNA from its merged rows. Within this sample are 550,000 to 800,000 distinct CDR3 sequences, with 15% to 19% of them counted one time only. Of the sample, approximately 10% is held by the ten largest clones. The data originate from a study of response to subunit inactivated influenza vaccine (dated by TCRdb to about 2018). In the study overall: Deep quantitative T cell receptor repertoire profiling was used in the study to track responses to a trivalent subunit inactivated influenza vaccine.

General findings and caveats noted by the study authors: The authors suggested that each seasonal influenza vaccination may recruit only a limited number of new T cells.

Taken from the germline V gene, the CDR1 and CDR2 loops are SGHDT and YYEEEE. Relative to germline, V is missing 1 base and J is missing 3 bases, with 6 bases of the junction outside any gene match. The CDR3, cysteine through phenylalanine, is 15 amino acids long. The sequence is cut down to CDR3 DNA, 45 bases in frame from base 1. The rearranged segments are TRBV5-6 and TRBJ2-5; TRBD1 aligns with 7 central bases. Sequencing used PBMCs from blood, obtained 11 to 12 days after vaccination. This TCR derives from a man over 45 who received an inactivated influenza vaccine. Donor details come from another sample of the same person, matched by shared clones. The CDR3 in this case is CASSLRITGEETQYF. The DNA sequence follows: TGTGCCAGCAGCTTGAGGATCACAGGGGAAGAGACCCAGTACTTC. Joined to the reference TRBV5-6 and TRBJ2-5 proteins, this CDR3 gives the full variable domain: DAGVTQSPTHLIKTRGQQVTLRCSPKSGHDTVSWYQQALGQGPQFIFQYYEEEERQRGNFPDRFSGHQFPNYSSELNVNALLLGDSALYLCASSLRITGEETQYFGPGTRLLVL.